The subject of this entry is one T cell receptor (beta chain). This entry is derived from a study of T cell responses to AZD1222 COVID-19 vaccine. TCRdb keeps only in-frame clones here, not all; method: immunoSEQ multiplex PCR. The sample contains 79,000 or so clones, around three quarters of which appear only once. The CDR3 is made up of 14 amino acids. Per germline, CDR1 LNHDA and CDR2 SQIVND (reference sequence). Trimming stripped 3 bases from V and 5 bases from J, with 11 bases between. Sample: peripheral blood, taken 28 days after the second dose of the MenACWY control vaccine. This sequence originates from an adult who received the MenACWY meningococcal vaccine as a control. The chain has TRBV19 and TRBJ1-5, with a tentative D call TRBD1 (5 bases). The CDR3 reads CASSMIGGDQPQHF. The CDR3 region has the DNA TGTGCCAGTAGTATGATTGGGGGGGATCAGCCCCAGCATTTT.